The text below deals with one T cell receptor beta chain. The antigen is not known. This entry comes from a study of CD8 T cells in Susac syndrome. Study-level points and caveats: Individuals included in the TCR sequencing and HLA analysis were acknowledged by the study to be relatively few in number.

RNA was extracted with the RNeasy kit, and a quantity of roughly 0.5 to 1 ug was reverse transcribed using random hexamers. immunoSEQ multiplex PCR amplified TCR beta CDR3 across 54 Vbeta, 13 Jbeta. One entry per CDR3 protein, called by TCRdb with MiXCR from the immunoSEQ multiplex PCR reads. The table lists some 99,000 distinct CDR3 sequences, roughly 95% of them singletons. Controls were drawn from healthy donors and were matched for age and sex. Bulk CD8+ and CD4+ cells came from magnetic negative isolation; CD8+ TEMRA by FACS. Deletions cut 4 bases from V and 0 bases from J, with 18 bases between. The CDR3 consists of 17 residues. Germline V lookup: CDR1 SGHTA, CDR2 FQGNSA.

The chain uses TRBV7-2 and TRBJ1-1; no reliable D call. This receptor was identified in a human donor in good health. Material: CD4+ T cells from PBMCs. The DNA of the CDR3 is TGTGCCAGCAGCTCCAGAGCCCGCCCGCGCATGAACACTGAAGCTTTCTTT. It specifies CASSSRARPRMNTEAFF.